This T cell receptor beta chain was found in a study of OX40 agonist ivuxolimab in advanced cancers. About the study: Ivuxolimab, an antibody that agonizes OX40 (CD134), was administered to the patients. General study findings and limits: Relatively little clonal expansion, among the lowest observed, appeared in partial responders at 0.1-3.0 mg/kg.

To note about this clone: Its matching antigen is unknown.

V was clipped by 0 bases and J by 4 bases, with 9 bases between them. The CDR3 totals 14 residues. Looked up from germline, CDR1 is LGHNA and CDR2 is YNFKEQ. The repertoire was sequenced with immunoSEQ multiplex PCR; TCRdb's copy has only in-frame clones and lacks some. The repertoire has about 61,000 clones, less than 90% of them found once; the top ten carry over 0.45%. Here the sequenced sample was CD4+ or CD8+ T cells sorted from blood, taken in a trial of the OX40 agonist ivuxolimab. The chain links TRBV4-2 to TRBJ1-1; possible D gene TRBD1, 5 bases. The TCR sequence derives from an adult with an advanced solid tumor such as melanoma, head and neck, liver or kidney cancer. Written as DNA, the CDR3 is TGTGCCAGCAGCCAAGAGGGGACTGTCACTGAAGCTTTCTTT. Protein: CASSQEGTVTEAFF.